The present TCR beta chain was sequenced within a study of blood T cell repertoires in COVID-19. Study details: Material from acute and convalescent COVID-19 was sourced from the United States, Italy and Spain. Sources were T cells, B-cell-depleted T cells, or PBMCs; the material itself was cDNA or gDNA.

Libraries were prepared by immunoSEQ multiplex PCR; TCRdb keeps only in-frame clonotypes and omits some of them. The data hold about 140,000 clones, with about four fifths observed a single time. The germline gives CDR1 SEHNR, CDR2 FQNEAQ (reference sequence). The CDR3 length is 15 residues. Deletions cut 1 base from V and 5 bases from J, with 15 bases between. This rearrangement joins TRBV7-9 to TRBJ2-7; D might be TRBD2 (5 bases). The sample comprised peripheral blood. This TCR derives from a human donor in a cohort sampled during active COVID-19. CDR3 region: CASSLGISVGDEQYF. The CDR3 bases are TGTGCCAGCAGCTTAGGGATTAGCGTCGGGGACGAGCAGTACTTC.